The 17 T cell receptor beta chains below come from one sample, sequenced in a study of blood T cell repertoires in COVID-19. Some clones are missing from TCRdb's copy, which holds only in-frame ones; the method was immunoSEQ multiplex PCR. The sample consists of 70,000 to 95,000 clones, roughly 90% of them appearing once. The sequencing sample was made of peripheral blood. Receptor source: a man between 65 and 80 years old with active or convalescent COVID-19.

V is TRBV29-1 and J is TRBJ1-5; the D is unclear. V was pared by 0 bases and J by 2 bases, with 5 bases between. Germline V gives CDR1 SQVTM, CDR2 ANQGSEA. The CDR3 is 13 amino acids. CDR3 protein: CSVEEGGNQPQHF. CDR3 in DNA: TGCAGCGTTGAAGAGGGAGGCAATCAGCCCCAGCATTTT.

The genes are TRBV28 and TRBJ1-5; TRBD1 matches 8 bases. Germline V gives CDR1 MDHEN, CDR2 SYDVKM. V shed 6 bases and J 7 bases; nucleotides not matched to a gene: 11. The CDR3 loop spans 15 amino acids. Written as DNA, the CDR3 is TGTGCCAGCAGAACTCAGGGGGCATGGGTACAGCCCCAGCATTTT. It specifies CASRTQGAWVQPQHF.

The sample holds one count of this clone. The DNA for the CDR3 is TGTGCCAGCAGCTTGGGGAGAGCGAACACCGGGGAGCTGTTTTTT. Its translation: CASSLGRANTGELFF. This sequence joins TRBV11-2 and TRBJ2-2; possibly TRBD2 for D (5 bases). V dropped 3 bases and J dropped 0 bases, with 8 bases sitting between them. There are 15 residues in the CDR3. Germline V gives CDR1 SGHAT, CDR2 FQNNGV.

The chain uses TRBV10-1 and TRBJ2-1, with 11 bases lining up with TRBD1. CDR3 length: 18 residues. Trimming at V came to 7 bases and at J to 6 bases, leaving 17 bases not matched to a gene. Germline V CDR1 and CDR2: WNHNN, SYGVQD (reference sequence). CDR3 nucleotides: TGCGCCAGCAATACCGGGACAGGGGGAGATCTGTCGCTCAATGAGCAGTTCTTC. It translates to CASNTGTGGDLSLNEQFF.

The chain combines TRBV5-1 with TRBJ2-1, with TRBD2 as a possible D gene (6 bases). This CDR3 has 13 residues. V lost 3 bases to trimming and J lost 4 bases, with 8 bases between them. The germline gives CDR1 SGHRS, CDR2 YFSETQ. Here the CDR3 reads CASSWGLYNEQFF. The CDR3 coding sequence is TGCGCCAGCAGCTGGGGACTTTACAATGAGCAGTTCTTC.

The chain is built from TRBV6-2 or TRBV6-3 and TRBJ1-2, with D tentatively TRBD1 (5 bases). The ends were cut back, 8 bases at V and 4 bases at J, with 20 bases in the middle. Germline V lookup: CDR1 MNHEY, CDR2 SVGEGT. The CDR3 spans 15 residues. CDR3 amino acids: CASGPGTLAAYGYTF. CDR3 nucleotides: TGTGCCAGCGGCCCCGGGACTCTCGCCGCCTATGGCTACACCTTC.

This clone has only a few counts. The V and J genes are TRBV4-1 and TRBJ1-5; no definite D call. Per the germline V gene, CDR1 is MGHRA and CDR2 is YSYEKL. The CDR3 consists of 16 residues. V was clipped by 0 bases and J by 0 bases, with 9 bases between them. CDR3 residues: CASSQEPGDSNQPQHF. In DNA, the CDR3 is TGCGCCAGCAGCCAAGAACCCGGGGATAGCAATCAGCCCCAGCATTTT.

The count of this clone is one. This chain connects TRBV28 to TRBJ1-2; tentatively, D is TRBD1 (5 bases). Germline V CDR1 and CDR2: MDHEN, SYDVKM. Trimming removed 3 bases from V and 8 bases from J, with 13 bases in between. This CDR3 region has 13 residues. CDR3 sequence (DNA): TGTGCCAGCAGTTTGGGGGGGACGCGAGGCTACACCTTC. This codes for CASSLGGTRGYTF.

This clone has just one count. The chain combines TRBV4-3 with TRBJ2-2, with TRBD2 matching 9 bases. J lost 0 bases, V lost 0 bases, and 5 bases had no gene match. CDR1 is LGHNA, CDR2 YSLEER, per germline. This CDR3 comprises 18 residues. The CDR3 here is CASSQDTAGGTNTGELFF. CDR3 nucleotide sequence: TGCGCCAGCAGCCAAGATACAGCGGGAGGAACGAACACCGGGGAGCTGTTTTTT.

This sequence joins TRBV25-1 and TRBJ1-2, with 11 nucleotides matching TRBD1. Losses at the gene ends were 7 bases for V and 8 bases for J; bases not matched to a gene: 6. This CDR3 has 13 residues. Looked up from germline, CDR1 is MGHDK and CDR2 is SYGVNS. The chain's CDR3 is CASTSGTGGGYTF. CDR3 coding DNA: TGTGCCAGCACGTCCGGGACAGGGGGAGGCTACACCTTC.

V usage is TRBV6-5 and J usage is TRBJ1-2; D unclear. Germline CDR1 MNHEY, CDR2 SVGAGI. Trimming removed 6 bases at V and 10 bases at J, with 15 bases between. This CDR3 is built from 12 residues. The CDR3 sequence is CASRGTGGDYTF. CDR3 bases: TGTGCCAGCAGGGGTACGGGTGGTGACTACACCTTC.

The gene calls are TRBV6-6 and TRBJ1-2, with D possibly being TRBD1 (6 bases). The CDR3 has 11 amino acids. The V gene lost 7 bases and the J gene lost 13 bases, with 16 bases spanning the gap. Per germline, CDR1 MNHNY and CDR2 SVGAGI (reference sequence). CDR3 nucleotides: TGTGCCAGCACCGGACAGTCGACCTGCACCTTC. This translates into CASTGQSTCTF.

The rearrangement joins TRBV24-1 to TRBJ2-2; D is unclear. V lost 4 bases, J lost 5 bases, and 4 bases lay in between. The CDR3 runs 12 residues. Looked up from germline, CDR1 is KGHDR and CDR2 is SFDVKD. This chain's CDR3 is CATSEQTGELFF. CDR3 in DNA: TGTGCCACCAGTGAACAGACCGGGGAGCTGTTTTTT.

J is TRBJ1-2 and V is TRBV5-6; D perhaps matches TRBD1 (5 bases). The V end was cut by 3 bases, the J end by 5 bases, with 8 bases between. The germline CDR1 and CDR2 sequences are SGHDT and YYEEEE. The CDR3 runs 12 residues. CDR3 in DNA: TGTGCCAGCAGCTCAGGGATTTATGGCTACACCTTC. Amino acid sequence: CASSSGIYGYTF.

The chain combines TRBV24-1 with TRBJ2-2; 9 bases map to TRBD2. Looked up from germline, CDR1 is KGHDR and CDR2 is SFDVKD. V was pared by 3 bases and J by 3 bases, with 10 bases of the junction left unmatched. CDR3 length: 18 residues. The CDR3 bases are TGTGCCACCAGTGATCCCTCCTGGCGGGAGGGCGACACCGGGGAGCTGTTTTTT. This translates into CATSDPSWREGDTGELFF.

The chain links TRBV10-3 to TRBJ2-7, with a possible D match to TRBD2 (6 bases). This CDR3 is 14 amino acids long. Trimming stripped 7 bases from V and 5 bases from J, with 18 bases between. Germline V CDR1 and CDR2: ENHRY, SYGVKD. For the CDR3, the DNA is TGTGCCATCAAATTCCAGGAACTAGCCAACGAGCAGTACTTC. It translates to CAIKFQELANEQYF.

This chain links TRBV5-6 with TRBJ1-1, with D unclear. Germline V gene lookup returns CDR1 SGHDT and CDR2 YYEEEE. This CDR3 spans 13 amino acids. V lost 0 bases to trimming and J lost 0 bases, with 3 bases between them. CDR3 coding DNA: TGTGCCAGCAGCTTGGCATTGAACACTGAAGCTTTCTTT. Amino acid sequence: CASSLALNTEAFF.